This note documents a single TCR beta chain sequence. Its target is unknown. V lost 0 bases to trimming and J lost 6 bases, with 18 bases between them. Per the germline V gene, CDR1 is SGHDN and CDR2 is FVKESK. This CDR3 has 17 residues. The source of the sample is a study of T-cell reconstitution after alpha-beta-depleted transplantation in children. Study-level findings and limits: Two months or so post-transplant, alpha-beta T cells reportedly derived from several hundred expanded graft clones.

This sample's TCRbeta library carried unique molecular identifier barcodes. From the PCR reads, TCRdb called clonotypes with MiXCR, one entry per CDR3 protein. The sample carries about 310,000 distinct CDR3 sequences, approximately 20% recorded once. The rearrangement links TRBV14 to TRBJ2-1; D unclear. The material sequenced was PBMCs, mostly from graft donor cells, taken 180 days after TCRalphabeta/CD19-depleted stem cell transplant. The source is a male patient younger than 18 who had a stem cell transplant for acute lymphoblastic leukemia, so the T cells may come from the graft donor. CDR3 protein: CASSQDLRPYESNEQFF. The CDR3 DNA follows: TGTGCCAGCAGCCAAGACCTTAGACCCTACGAAAGCAATGAGCAGTTCTTC.